The present TCR beta chain was sequenced within a study of blood T cell repertoires in COVID-19. Turning to the study itself: The origin of the acute and convalescent COVID-19 samples was the United States, Italy and Spain. The analysed material was cDNA or gDNA that came from T cells, B-cell-depleted T cells, or PBMCs.

Germline trimming cut 1 base from V and 6 bases from J; bases unmatched to any gene: 3. Germline-derived CDR1 and CDR2 are SGHTA and FQGNSA. The CDR3 consists of 14 residues. In the authors' workflow: Quantification of nucleated cells was approximated via reference gene primer amplification. The data were produced by immunoSEQ multiplex PCR, yet TCRdb's version contains in-frame clones alone and is incomplete. That table gives V, J and clone size, and the DNA gave D and trimming. Of about 14,000 clones detected, less than 95% appear once; the ten largest clones hold over 8%. The source is a human donor in a cohort sampled during active COVID-19. The chain recombines TRBV7-2 with TRBJ2-7; 10 nucleotides align to TRBD1. The specimen sequenced was peripheral blood. DNA of the CDR3: TGTGCCAGCAGCTTAGGGACAGGGGGACGCGAGCAGTACTTC. This sequence encodes CASSLGTGGREQYF.